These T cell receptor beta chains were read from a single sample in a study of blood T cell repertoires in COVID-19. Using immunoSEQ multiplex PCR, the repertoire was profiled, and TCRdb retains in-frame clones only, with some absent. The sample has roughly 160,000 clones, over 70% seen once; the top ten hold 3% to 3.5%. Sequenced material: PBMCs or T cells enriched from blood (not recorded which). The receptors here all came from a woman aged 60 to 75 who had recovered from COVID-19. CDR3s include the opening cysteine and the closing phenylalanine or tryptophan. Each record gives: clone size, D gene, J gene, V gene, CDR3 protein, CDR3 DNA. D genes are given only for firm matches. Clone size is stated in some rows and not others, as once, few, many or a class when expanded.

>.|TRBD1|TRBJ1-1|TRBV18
CATHGQAGGNTEAFF
TGTGCCACTCACGGACAGGCGGGGGGGAACACTGAAGCTTTCTTT
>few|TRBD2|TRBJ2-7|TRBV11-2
CASSTERGPTYEQYF
TGTGCCAGCAGCACTGAGCGGGGGCCTACCTACGAGCAGTACTTC
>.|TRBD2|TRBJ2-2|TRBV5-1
CASSYSSGGTGELFF
TGCGCCAGCAGTTATTCTAGCGGGGGGACCGGGGAGCTGTTTTTT
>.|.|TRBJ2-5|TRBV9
CASSVVGGETQYF
TGTGCCAGCAGCGTAGTAGGGGGAGAGACCCAGTACTTC
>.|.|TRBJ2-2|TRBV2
CASSGTGYTGELFF
TGTGCCAGCAGTGGTACAGGGTACACCGGGGAGCTGTTTTTT
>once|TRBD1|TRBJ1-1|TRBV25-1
CASRRTGGYTEAFF
TGTGCCAGCAGGAGGACAGGGGGCTACACTGAAGCTTTCTTT
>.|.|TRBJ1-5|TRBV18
CASSPGSNQPQHF
TGTGCCAGCTCACCAGGCAGCAATCAGCCCCAGCATTTT
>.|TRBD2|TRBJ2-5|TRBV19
CASSGPTSGGIKTQYF
TGTGCCAGTAGTGGACCGACTAGCGGGGGAATAAAGACCCAGTACTTC
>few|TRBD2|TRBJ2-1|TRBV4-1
CASSPSSGVYNEQFF
TGCGCCAGCAGCCCATCTAGCGGGGTCTACAATGAGCAGTTCTTC
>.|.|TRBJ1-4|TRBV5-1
CASSLRGPSGEKLFF
TGCGCCAGCAGCTTGAGAGGACCCAGCGGTGAAAAACTGTTTTTT
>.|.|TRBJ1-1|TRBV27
CASSLSAGFEAFF
TGTGCCAGCAGTTTATCGGCGGGGTTTGAAGCTTTCTTT
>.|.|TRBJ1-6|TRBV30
CAWSVTGPYSPLHF
TGTGCCTGGAGTGTTACGGGTCCCTATTCACCCCTCCACTTT
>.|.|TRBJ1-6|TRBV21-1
CASSVPRTAYNSPLHF
TGTGCCAGCAGCGTCCCTCGGACAGCTTATAATTCACCCCTCCACTTT
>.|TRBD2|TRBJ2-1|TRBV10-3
CAISGRREGRRTNEQFF
TGTGCCATCAGTGGAAGGCGGGAGGGGCGCAGGACGAATGAGCAGTTCTTC
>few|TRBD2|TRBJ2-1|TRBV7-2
CASSLFTSGGAEQFF
TGTGCCAGCAGCTTATTTACTAGCGGGGGGGCTGAGCAGTTCTTC
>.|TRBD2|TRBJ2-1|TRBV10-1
CASSEASGGSVLKFF
TGCGCCAGCAGTGAGGCTAGCGGGGGCTCCGTCTTGAAGTTCTTC
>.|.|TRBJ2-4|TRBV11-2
CASSVGPDRDIQYF
TGTGCCAGCAGCGTGGGGCCTGATCGGGACATTCAGTACTTC
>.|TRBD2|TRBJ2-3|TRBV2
CASRKIGTSGGPDTQYF
TGTGCCAGCAGGAAGATAGGGACTAGCGGGGGGCCAGATACGCAGTATTTT
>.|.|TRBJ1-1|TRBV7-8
CASSTTKARDTEAFF
TGTGCCAGCAGCACTACTAAAGCTCGGGACACTGAAGCTTTCTTT
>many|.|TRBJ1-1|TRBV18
CASSRDQGFDTEAFF
TGTGCCAGCTCACGAGACCAGGGATTCGACACTGAAGCTTTCTTT
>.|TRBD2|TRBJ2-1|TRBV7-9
CASSGPGLANNNEQFF
TGTGCCAGCAGCGGCCCGGGACTAGCGAATAACAATGAGCAGTTCTTC
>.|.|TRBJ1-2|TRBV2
CASSVDSSNYGYTF
TGTGCCAGCAGTGTAGACAGTTCTAACTATGGCTACACCTTC
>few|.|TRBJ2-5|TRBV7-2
CASSPFSGQETQYF
TGTGCCAGCAGCCCTTTCAGCGGACAAGAGACCCAGTACTTC
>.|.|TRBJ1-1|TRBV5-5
CASSRPGHTEAFF
TGTGCCAGCAGCCGACCTGGGCACACTGAAGCTTTCTTT
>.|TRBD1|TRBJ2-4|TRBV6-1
CASSVGWDRDSKNIQYF
TGTGCCAGCAGTGTCGGATGGGACAGGGACTCCAAAAACATTCAGTACTTC
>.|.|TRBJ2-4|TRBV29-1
CSVEPGKGKNIQYF
TGCAGCGTTGAGCCAGGGAAGGGCAAAAACATTCAGTACTTC
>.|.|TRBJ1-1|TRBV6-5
CASSLDINTEAFF
TGTGCCAGCAGTCTGGACATAAACACTGAAGCTTTCTTT